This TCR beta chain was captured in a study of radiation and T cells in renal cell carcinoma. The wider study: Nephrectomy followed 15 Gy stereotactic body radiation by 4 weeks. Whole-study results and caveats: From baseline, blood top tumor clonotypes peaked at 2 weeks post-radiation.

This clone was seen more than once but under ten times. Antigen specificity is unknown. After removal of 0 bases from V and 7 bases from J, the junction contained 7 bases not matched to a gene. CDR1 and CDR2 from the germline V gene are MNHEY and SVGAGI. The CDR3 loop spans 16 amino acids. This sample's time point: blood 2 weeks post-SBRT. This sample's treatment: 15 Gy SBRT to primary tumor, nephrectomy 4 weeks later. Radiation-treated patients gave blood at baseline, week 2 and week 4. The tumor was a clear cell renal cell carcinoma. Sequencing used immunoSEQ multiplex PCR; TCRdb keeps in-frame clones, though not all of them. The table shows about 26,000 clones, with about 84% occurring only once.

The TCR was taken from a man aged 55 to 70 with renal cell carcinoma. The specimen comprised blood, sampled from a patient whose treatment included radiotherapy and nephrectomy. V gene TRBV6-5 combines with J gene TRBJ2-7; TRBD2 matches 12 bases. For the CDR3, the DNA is TGTGCCAGCAGTTACTCGGTGCTAGCGGGAGGGAGAGAGCAGTACTTC. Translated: CASSYSVLAGGREQYF.